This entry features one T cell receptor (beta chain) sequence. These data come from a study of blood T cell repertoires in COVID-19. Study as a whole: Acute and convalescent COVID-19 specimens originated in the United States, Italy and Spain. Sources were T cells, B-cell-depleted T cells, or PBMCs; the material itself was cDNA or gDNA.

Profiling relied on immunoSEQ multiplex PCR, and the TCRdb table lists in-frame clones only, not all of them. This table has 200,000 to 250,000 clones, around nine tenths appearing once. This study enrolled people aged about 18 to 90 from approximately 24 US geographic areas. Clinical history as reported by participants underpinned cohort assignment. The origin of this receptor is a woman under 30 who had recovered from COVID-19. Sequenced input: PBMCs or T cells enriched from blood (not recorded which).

The CDR3 nucleotides read TGCGCCAGCAGCCAAGAATTCCCAGACAGGGGAGGTGAGCAGTTCTTC. Amino acids: CASSQEFPDRGGEQFF. The chain couples TRBV4-3 to TRBJ2-1, with 8 bases fitting TRBD1. V shed 0 bases, J shed 9 bases, and the junction held 10 bases outside the gene matches. The CDR3 extends over 16 amino acids. Per the germline V gene, CDR1 is LGHNA and CDR2 is YSLEER.